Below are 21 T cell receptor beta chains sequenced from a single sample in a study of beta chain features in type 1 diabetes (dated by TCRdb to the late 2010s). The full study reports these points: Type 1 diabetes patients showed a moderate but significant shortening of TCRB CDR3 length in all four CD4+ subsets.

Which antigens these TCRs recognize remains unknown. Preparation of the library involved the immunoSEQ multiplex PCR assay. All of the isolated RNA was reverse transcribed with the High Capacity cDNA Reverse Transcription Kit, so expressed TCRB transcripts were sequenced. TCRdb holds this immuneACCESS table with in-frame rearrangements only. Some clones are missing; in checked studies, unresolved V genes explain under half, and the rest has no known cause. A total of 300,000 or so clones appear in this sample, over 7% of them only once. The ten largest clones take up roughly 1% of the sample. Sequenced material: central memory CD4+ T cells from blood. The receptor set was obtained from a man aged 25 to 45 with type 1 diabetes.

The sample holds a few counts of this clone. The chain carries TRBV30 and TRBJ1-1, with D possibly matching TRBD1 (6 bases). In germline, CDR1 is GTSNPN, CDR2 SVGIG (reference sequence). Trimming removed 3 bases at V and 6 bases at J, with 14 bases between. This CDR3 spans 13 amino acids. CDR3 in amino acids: CAWSANPGAEAFF. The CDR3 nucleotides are TGTGCCTGGAGCGCCAATCCAGGGGCTGAAGCTTTCTTT. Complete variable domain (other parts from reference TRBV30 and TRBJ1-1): SQTIHQWPATLVQPVGSPLSLECTVEGTSNPNLYWYRQAAGRGLQLLFYSVGIGQISSEVPQNLSASRPQDRQFILSSKKLLLSDSGFYLCAWSANPGAEAFFGQGTRLTVV.

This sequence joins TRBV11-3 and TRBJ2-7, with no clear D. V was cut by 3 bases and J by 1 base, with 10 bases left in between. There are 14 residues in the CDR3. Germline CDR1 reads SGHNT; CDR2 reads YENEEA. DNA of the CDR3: TGTGCCAGCAGCTTTGGACGGTCTTCCTACGAGCAGTACTTC. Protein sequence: CASSFGRSSYEQYF.

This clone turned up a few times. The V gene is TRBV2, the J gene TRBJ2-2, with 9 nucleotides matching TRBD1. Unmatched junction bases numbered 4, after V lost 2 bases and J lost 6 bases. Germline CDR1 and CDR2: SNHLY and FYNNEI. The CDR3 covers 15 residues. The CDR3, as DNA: TGTGCCAGCAGTGAATTGGGACAGGGTTCCGGGGAGCTGTTTTTT. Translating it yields CASSELGQGSGELFF.

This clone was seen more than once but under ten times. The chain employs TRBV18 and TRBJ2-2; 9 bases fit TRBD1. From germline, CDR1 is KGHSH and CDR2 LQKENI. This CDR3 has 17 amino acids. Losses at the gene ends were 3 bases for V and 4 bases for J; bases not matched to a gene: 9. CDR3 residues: CASSPGQGVRTTGELFF. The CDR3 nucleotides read TGTGCCAGCTCACCGGGACAGGGTGTGAGAACCACCGGGGAGCTGTTTTTT.

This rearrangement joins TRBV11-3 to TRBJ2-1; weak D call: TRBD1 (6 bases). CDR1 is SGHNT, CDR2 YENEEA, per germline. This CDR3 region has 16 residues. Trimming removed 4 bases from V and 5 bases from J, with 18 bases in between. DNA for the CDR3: TGTGCCAGCAGCTCCCGCTTCTCACAGGGAAACAATGAGCAGTTCTTC. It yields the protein CASSSRFSQGNNEQFF.

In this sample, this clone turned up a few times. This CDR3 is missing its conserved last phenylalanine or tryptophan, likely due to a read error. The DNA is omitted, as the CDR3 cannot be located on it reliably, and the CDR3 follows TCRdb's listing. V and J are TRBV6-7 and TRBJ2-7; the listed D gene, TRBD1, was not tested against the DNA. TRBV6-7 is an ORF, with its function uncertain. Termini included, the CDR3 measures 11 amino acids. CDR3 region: CASSYRDRRIY.

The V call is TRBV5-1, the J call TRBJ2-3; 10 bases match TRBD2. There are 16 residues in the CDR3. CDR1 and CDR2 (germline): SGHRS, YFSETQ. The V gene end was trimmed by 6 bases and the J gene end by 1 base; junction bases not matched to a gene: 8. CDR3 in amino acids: CASTLPGTSGTDTQYF. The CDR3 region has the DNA TGCGCCAGCACTTTACCAGGGACTAGCGGCACAGATACGCAGTATTTT.

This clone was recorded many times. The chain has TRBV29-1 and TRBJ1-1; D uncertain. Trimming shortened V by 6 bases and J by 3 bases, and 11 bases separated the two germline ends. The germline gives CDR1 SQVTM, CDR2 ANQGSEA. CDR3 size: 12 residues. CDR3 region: CSVNDQDTEAFF. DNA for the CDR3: TGCAGCGTCAACGATCAGGACACTGAAGCTTTCTTT.

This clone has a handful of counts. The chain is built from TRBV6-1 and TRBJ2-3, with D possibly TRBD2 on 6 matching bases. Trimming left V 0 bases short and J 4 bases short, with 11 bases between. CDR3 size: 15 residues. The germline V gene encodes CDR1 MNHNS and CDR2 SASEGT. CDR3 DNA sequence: TGTGCCAGCAGTGAAGCCGGGCGGGATGCAGATACGCAGTATTTT. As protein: CASSEAGRDADTQYF.

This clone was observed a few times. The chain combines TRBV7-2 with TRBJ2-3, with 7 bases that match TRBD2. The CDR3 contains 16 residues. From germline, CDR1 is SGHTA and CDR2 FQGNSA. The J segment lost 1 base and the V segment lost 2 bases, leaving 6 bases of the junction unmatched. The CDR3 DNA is TGTGCCAGCAGCTTATGGTTGGCGGGGGGCACAGATACGCAGTATTTT. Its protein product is CASSLWLAGGTDTQYF.

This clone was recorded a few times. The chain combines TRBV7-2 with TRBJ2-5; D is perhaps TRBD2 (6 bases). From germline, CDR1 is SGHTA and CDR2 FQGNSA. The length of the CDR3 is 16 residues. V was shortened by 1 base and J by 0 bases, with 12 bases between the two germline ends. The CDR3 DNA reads TGTGCCAGCAGCTTAGGTGCTGGGAGGAACCAAGAGACCCAGTACTTC. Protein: CASSLGAGRNQETQYF.

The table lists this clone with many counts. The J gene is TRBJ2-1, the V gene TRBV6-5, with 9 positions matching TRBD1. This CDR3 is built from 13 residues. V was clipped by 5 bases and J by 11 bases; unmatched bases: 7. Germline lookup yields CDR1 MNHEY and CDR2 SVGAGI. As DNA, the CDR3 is TGTGCCAGCAGTAAACAGGGACAGGGCAAGCAGTTCTTC. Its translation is CASSKQGQGKQFF.

CDR3 protein: CATSRGLAGGREETQYF. Here the CDR3 DNA reads TGTGCCACCAGCAGAGGACTGGCGGGGGGCCGAGAAGAGACCCAGTACTTC. The chain recombines TRBV15 with TRBJ2-5; TRBD2 matches 8 bases. The CDR3 spans 17 residues. Per germline, CDR1 LNHNV and CDR2 YYDKDF (reference sequence). V shed 1 base and J 3 bases; nucleotides not matched to a gene: 10.

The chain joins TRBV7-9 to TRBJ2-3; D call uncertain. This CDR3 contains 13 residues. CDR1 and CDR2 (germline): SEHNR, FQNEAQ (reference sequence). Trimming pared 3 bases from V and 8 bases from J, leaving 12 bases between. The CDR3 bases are TGTGCCAGCAGCTTCGGCTCCTCCCCTACGCAGTATTTT. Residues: CASSFGSSPTQYF.

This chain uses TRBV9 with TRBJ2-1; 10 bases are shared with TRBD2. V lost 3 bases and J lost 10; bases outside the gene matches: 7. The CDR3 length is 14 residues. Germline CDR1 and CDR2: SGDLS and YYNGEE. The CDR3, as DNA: TGTGCCAGCAGCGAGTCTAGCGGGGGTAACGAGCAGTTCTTC. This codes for CASSESSGGNEQFF.

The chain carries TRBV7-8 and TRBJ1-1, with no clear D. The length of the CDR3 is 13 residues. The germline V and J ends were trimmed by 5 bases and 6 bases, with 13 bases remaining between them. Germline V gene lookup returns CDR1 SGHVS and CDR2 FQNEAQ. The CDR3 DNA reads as TGTGCCAGCAGCCACGCCAGCGTCGCTGAAGCTTTCTTT. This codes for CASSHASVAEAFF.

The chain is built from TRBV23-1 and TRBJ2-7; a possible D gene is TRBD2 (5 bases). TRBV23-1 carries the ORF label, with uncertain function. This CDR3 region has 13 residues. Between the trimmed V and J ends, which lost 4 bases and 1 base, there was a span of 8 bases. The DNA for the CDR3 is TGCGCCAGCAGTCTGCCGGGATCCTACGAGCAGTACTTC. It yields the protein CASSLPGSYEQYF.

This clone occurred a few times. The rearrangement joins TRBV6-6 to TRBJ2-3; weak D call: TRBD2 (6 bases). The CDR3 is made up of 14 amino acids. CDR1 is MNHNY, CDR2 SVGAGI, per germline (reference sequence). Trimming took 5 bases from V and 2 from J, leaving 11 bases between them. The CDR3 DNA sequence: TGTGCCAGCAGTCCGGGGACTGCCACAGATACGCAGTATTTT. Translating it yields CASSPGTATDTQYF.

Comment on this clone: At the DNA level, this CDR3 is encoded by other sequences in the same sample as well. The CDR3 is CASSLRSSGANVLTF. The CDR3 DNA sequence: TGTGCCAGCAGCTTACGAAGCTCTGGGGCCAACGTCCTGACTTTC. The V and J genes are TRBV11-2 and TRBJ2-6; D is unclear. From germline, CDR1 is SGHAT and CDR2 FQNNGV. This CDR3 contains 15 residues. V dropped 2 bases and J dropped 0 bases, with 5 bases sitting between them.

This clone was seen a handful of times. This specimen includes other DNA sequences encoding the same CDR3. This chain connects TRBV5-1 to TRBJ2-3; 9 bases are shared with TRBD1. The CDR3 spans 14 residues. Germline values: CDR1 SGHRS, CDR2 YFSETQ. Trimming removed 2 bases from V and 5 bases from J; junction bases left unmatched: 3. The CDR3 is CASSLQGAGDTQYF. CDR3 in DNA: TGCGCCAGCAGCTTACAGGGGGCAGGAGATACGCAGTATTTT. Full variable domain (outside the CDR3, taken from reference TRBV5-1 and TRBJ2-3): KAGVTQTPRYLIKTRGQQVTLSCSPISGHRSVSWYQQTPGQGLQFLFEYFSETQRNKGNFPGRFSGRQFSNSRSEMNVSTLELGDSALYLCASSLQGAGDTQYFGPGTRLTVL.

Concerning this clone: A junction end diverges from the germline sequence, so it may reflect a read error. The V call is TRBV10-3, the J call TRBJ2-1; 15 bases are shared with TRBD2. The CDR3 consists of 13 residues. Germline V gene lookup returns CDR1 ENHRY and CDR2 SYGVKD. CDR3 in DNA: TGCGCCAGCGGACTAGCGGGGGGGAGAGAGCAGTTCTTC. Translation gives CASGLAGGREQFF.